This T cell receptor (beta chain) was identified during a study of CD8+ T cells in alopecia areata. Whole-study results and caveats: Scalp clonality and expanded CD8+ clones among the top 100 were significantly decreased by tofacitinib. Clonality exceeded that of normal scalp in lesional scalp, most notably in alopecia totalis/universalis. There were also resident alphabeta T cells of normal skin sequenced in scalp samples.

In each case, RNA was isolated and then reverse transcribed into cDNA as the sequencing template. Profiled with immunoSEQ multiplex PCR; TCRdb holds only in-frame clones, not every one. This table has 190,000 or so clones, roughly 64% appearing once. V dropped 5 bases and J dropped 0; count of bases not matched to a gene: 3. Per the germline V gene, CDR1 is LNHDA and CDR2 is SQIVND (reference sequence). The CDR3 runs to 14 residues. Documented treatment: oral pan-JAK inhibitor, 5-10 mg twice daily. In this sample, this clone turned up a few times. The antigen remains unidentified. The chain recombines TRBV19 with TRBJ1-1; 7 nucleotides match TRBD1. The input for sequencing was CD8+ T cells sorted from blood, taken at week 24, from a patient treated with tofacitinib. This clonotype was sampled from a human donor with alopecia areata. CDR3 loop: CASSLDRMNTEAFF. CDR3 coding DNA: TGTGCCAGTAGTCTGGACAGGATGAACACTGAAGCTTTCTTT.